This TCR beta chain was identified in a study of long-term antiretroviral therapy in people with HIV. Germline V gene lookup returns CDR1 LNHDA and CDR2 SQIVND (reference sequence). This CDR3 contains 13 residues. Trimming shortened V by 4 bases and J by 12 bases, and 13 bases separated the two germline ends. The assay used was immunoSEQ (version v3.0), run at survey level. The repertoire was sequenced with immunoSEQ multiplex PCR; TCRdb's copy has only in-frame clones and lacks some. The table includes over 35,000 clones, approximately 80% detected once. The sequence was obtained from a man aged 25-40 years with HIV. Sequencing used unsorted PBMCs, obtained 3.4 years after starting antiretroviral therapy. The chain employs TRBV19 and TRBJ2-6; D is perhaps TRBD1 (5 bases). The CDR3 DNA sequence: TGTGCCAGTAGTAGTTCAGGACAAACCGTCCTGACTTTC. The encoded protein is CASSSSGQTVLTF. Full variable domain (outside the CDR3, taken from reference TRBV19 and TRBJ2-6): DGGITQSPKYLFRKEGQNVTLSCEQNLNHDAMYWYRQDPGQGLRLIYYSQIVNDFQKGDIAEGYSVSREKKESFPLTVTSAQKNPTAFYLCASSSSGQTVLTFGAGSRLTVL.